This paragraph covers one T cell receptor (beta chain) sequence. This sample was taken from a study of T cell changes during pregnancy in multiple sclerosis. The ends were cut back, 0 bases at V and 5 bases at J, with 17 bases in the middle. Germline-derived CDR1 and CDR2 are MGHRA and YSYEKL. This CDR3 has 17 amino acids. The data were produced by immunoSEQ multiplex PCR, yet TCRdb's version contains in-frame clones alone and is incomplete. The sample yields tens of thousands of clones, roughly nine tenths seen once. Sequencing used peripheral blood, obtained before pregnancy. The sequence was collected from a female donor with multiple sclerosis, enrolled in a pregnancy study. The chain couples TRBV4-1 to TRBJ1-5; D not resolved. The CDR3 region has the DNA TGCGCCAGCAGCCAAGATCTAGAAGGGCCGGGGTATCAGCCCCAGCATTTT. Its translation is CASSQDLEGPGYQPQHF.